The 21 T cell receptor beta chains listed next were all sequenced from one sample in a study of blood T cell repertoires in COVID-19. Sequencing used immunoSEQ multiplex PCR; TCRdb keeps in-frame clones, though not all of them. This repertoire shows a few hundred thousand clones, 82% found once; its top ten account for 3.1%. The specimen sequenced was peripheral blood. The source of these receptors is a young woman with acute or convalescent COVID-19.

This chain joins TRBV19 and TRBJ1-1; possible D gene TRBD1, 6 bases. Germline lookup yields CDR1 LNHDA and CDR2 SQIVND (reference sequence). Trimming cost V 5 bases and J 3 bases, with 22 bases left between them. CDR3 length equals 17 residues. The CDR3 is CASSPQPPGGLDTEAFF. The CDR3 bases are TGTGCCAGTAGTCCCCAGCCTCCGGGGGGGCTGGACACTGAAGCTTTCTTT.

This clone was found a few times. This rearrangement joins TRBV14 to TRBJ1-2, with D possibly TRBD1 on 5 matching bases. The length of the CDR3 is 16 residues. The germline V gene has CDR1 SGHDN and CDR2 FVKESK. V was cut by 4 bases and J by 6 bases, with 21 bases left in between. The CDR3 DNA reads TGTGCCAGCAGCCCAAGACAGCTACCCCCTAAGAATGGCTACACCTTC. This codes for CASSPRQLPPKNGYTF. Full variable domain (rest looked up from reference TRBV14 and TRBJ1-2): EAGVTQFPSHSVIEKGQTVTLRCDPISGHDNLYWYRRVMGKEIKFLLHFVKESKQDESGMPNNRFLAERTGGTYSTLKVQPAELEDSGVYFCASSPRQLPPKNGYTFGSGTRLTVV.

This clone has more than one count but fewer than ten. The chain couples TRBV18 to TRBJ2-1; TRBD2 matches 7 bases. Unmatched junction bases numbered 9, after V lost 1 base and J lost 6 bases. CDR1 KGHSH and CDR2 LQKENI come from the germline V gene. The CDR3 sequence is 16 residues long. CDR3 protein: CASSPHHGREGNEQFF. The CDR3 DNA reads TGTGCCAGCTCACCACACCATGGCAGGGAGGGCAATGAGCAGTTCTTC.

As concerns this clone: The same CDR3 is also encoded by other DNA sequences in this sample. The rearrangement uses TRBV18 and TRBJ1-1; possible D gene TRBD1, 5 bases. Germline lookup yields CDR1 KGHSH and CDR2 LQKENI. CDR3 length equals 14 residues. The V end was cut by 1 base, the J end by 0 bases, with 6 bases between. The CDR3 protein is CASSPLTVNTEAFF. The CDR3 nucleotides are TGTGCCAGCTCACCACTGACAGTGAACACTGAAGCTTTCTTT.

The chain combines TRBV30 with TRBJ2-5, with TRBD2 as a possible D gene (5 bases). The CDR3 is 12 residues long. Trimming removed 1 base from V and 4 bases from J, with 7 bases in between. The germline CDR1 and CDR2 sequences are GTSNPN and SVGIG (reference sequence). The CDR3 reads CAWSGGAETQYF. DNA of the CDR3: TGTGCCTGGAGTGGGGGAGCAGAGACCCAGTACTTC.

This clone was detected once. The rearrangement uses TRBV7-2 and TRBJ2-7; a possible D gene is TRBD1 (5 bases). The germline V and J ends were trimmed by 4 bases and 1 base, with 11 bases remaining between them. This CDR3 is built from 14 residues. Germline assignment: CDR1 SGHTA and CDR2 FQGNSA. The CDR3 DNA reads TGTGCCAGCAGCTCACAGGCACAATCCTACGAGCAGTACTTC. Translation: CASSSQAQSYEQYF.

The V gene is TRBV6-5, the J gene TRBJ2-7; 8 nucleotides align to TRBD1. J was trimmed by 5 bases and V by 8 bases; bases with no gene match: 14. This CDR3 is built from 15 residues. Germline V gene lookup returns CDR1 MNHEY and CDR2 SVGAGI. DNA of the CDR3: TGTGCCAGCTCGAGGAACGACAGGGGAGGCGACGAGCAGTACTTC. This gives the protein CASSRNDRGGDEQYF.

The chain links TRBV19 to TRBJ1-5; D may be TRBD1 (5 bases). The CDR3 is 13 amino acids. Germline assignment: CDR1 LNHDA and CDR2 SQIVND (reference sequence). V dropped 5 bases and J dropped 5 bases, with 10 bases sitting between them. The CDR3 region is CASSAGGYQPQHF. The CDR3 coding sequence is TGTGCCAGTAGTGCGGGGGGATATCAGCCCCAGCATTTT.

The rearrangement joins TRBV7-8 to TRBJ2-5; perhaps TRBD1 as D (7 bases). CDR3 length equals 13 residues. V lost 11 bases and J lost 2, with 15 bases in between. Germline V gives CDR1 SGHVS, CDR2 FQNEAQ. This CDR3 reads CAAGGGLQETQYF. The CDR3 DNA sequence: TGTGCCGCAGGGGGTGGACTACAAGAGACCCAGTACTTC.

The genes are TRBV12-3 or TRBV12-4 and TRBJ1-3; D is undetermined. Trimming shortened V by 8 bases and J by 3 bases, and 5 bases separated the two germline ends. The CDR3 has 11 residues. In nucleotides, the CDR3 is TGTGCCAGCGGGAGTGGAAACACCATATATTTT. This encodes CASGSGNTIYF.

This clone was counted a single time. This chain connects TRBV6-4 to TRBJ2-7; D is possibly TRBD1 (6 bases). Germline lookup yields CDR1 MRHNA and CDR2 SNTAGT. The CDR3 is made up of 13 amino acids. V lost 6 bases and J 6 bases, leaving 15 bases between the germline ends. The CDR3 sequence: CASSQLQGSEQYF. The CDR3, as DNA: TGTGCCAGCAGCCAATTACAGGGTAGCGAGCAGTACTTC.

V usage is TRBV19 and J usage is TRBJ1-6; a weak D match, TRBD1 (6 bases). Germline lookup yields CDR1 LNHDA and CDR2 SQIVND (reference sequence). The length of the CDR3 is 15 residues. Trimming removed 3 bases at V and 7 bases at J, with 13 bases between. The CDR3 sequence: CASSIDRSLNSPLHF. The CDR3 bases are TGTGCCAGTAGTATCGACAGGTCCCTGAATTCACCCCTCCACTTT. Combining the CDR3 with reference TRBV19 and TRBJ1-6 gives the whole variable domain DGGITQSPKYLFRKEGQNVTLSCEQNLNHDAMYWYRQDPGQGLRLIYYSQIVNDFQKGDIAEGYSVSREKKESFPLTVTSAQKNPTAFYLCASSIDRSLNSPLHFGNGTRLTVT.

The V and J genes are TRBV28 and TRBJ2-5, with D perhaps matching TRBD2 (6 bases). V gave up 2 bases and J gave up 5 bases, with 9 bases separating them. The CDR3 length is 13 residues. Germline-derived CDR1 and CDR2 are MDHEN and SYDVKM. The CDR3 loop reads CASSLAGRETQYF. CDR3 DNA sequence: TGTGCCAGCAGTTTAGCGGGGCGGGAGACCCAGTACTTC.

This clone was seen once. This chain connects TRBV29-1 to TRBJ1-5, with TRBD1 identical over 7 bases. Germline CDR1 SQVTM, CDR2 ANQGSEA. The CDR3 runs 12 residues. V dropped 6 bases and J dropped 4; count of bases not matched to a gene: 3. In DNA, the CDR3 is TGCAGCGTCTTACAGGGGAATCAGCCCCAGCATTTT. This codes for CSVLQGNQPQHF. The complete variable domain, with remaining parts taken from reference TRBV29-1 and TRBJ1-5, reads SAVISQKPSRDICQRGTSLTIQCQVDSQVTMMFWYRQQPGQSLTLIATANQGSEATYESGFVIDKFPISRPNLTFSTLTVSNMSPEDSSIYLCSVLQGNQPQHFGDGTRLSIL.

The chain recombines TRBV6-5 with TRBJ1-5; D is perhaps TRBD1 (5 bases). The CDR3 sequence is 15 residues long. Germline CDR1 and CDR2: MNHEY and SVGAGI. With 5 bases removed from V and 4 bases from J, the gap between germline ends came to 15 bases. The CDR3: CASSPGPDRNQPQHF. The CDR3 bases are TGTGCCAGCAGTCCCGGGCCCGACAGAAATCAGCCCCAGCATTTT.

The chain has TRBV11-3 and TRBJ2-5; TRBD1 might be the D (6 bases). V was trimmed by 5 bases and J by 2 bases, leaving 15 bases between them. CDR1 SGHNT and CDR2 YENEEA come from the germline V gene. The CDR3 consists of 15 residues. Written as DNA, the CDR3 is TGTGCCAGCAGCAAAAGCCGGGACAAGCAAGAGACCCAGTACTTC. Protein: CASSKSRDKQETQYF.

This chain connects TRBV4-3 to TRBJ2-1; 11 bases map to TRBD2. Germline values: CDR1 LGHNA, CDR2 YSLEER. The CDR3 has 16 residues. Trimming took 1 base from V and 9 from J; bases not matched to a gene: 8. CDR3: CASSQGVSGRVGEQFF. The DNA of the CDR3 is TGCGCCAGCAGCCAAGGGGTTAGCGGGAGGGTGGGTGAGCAGTTCTTC.

The chain has TRBV10-3 and TRBJ2-1, with 9 bases fitting TRBD1. The CDR3 extends over 19 amino acids. The V gene end was trimmed by 2 bases and the J gene end by 6 bases; junction bases not matched to a gene: 17. CDR1 and CDR2 (germline): ENHRY, SYGVKD. CDR3 region: CAISEGDRVDWVSSNEQFF. CDR3 sequence (DNA): TGTGCCATCAGTGAGGGGGACAGGGTTGATTGGGTCTCGTCCAATGAGCAGTTCTTC.

The sample holds one count of this clone. The gene calls are TRBV7-2 and TRBJ2-3; 11 positions match TRBD2. Germline values: CDR1 SGHTA, CDR2 FQGNSA. Trimming removed 1 base from V and 1 base from J; junction bases left unmatched: 7. The CDR3 extends over 18 amino acids. In DNA, the CDR3 is TGTGCCAGCAGCTTAGGCCTAGCGGGAGGCTCGGGCACAGATACGCAGTATTTT. It codes for CASSLGLAGGSGTDTQYF.

J is TRBJ1-3 and V is TRBV7-9, with D uncertain. CDR1 is SEHNR, CDR2 FQNEAQ, per germline (reference sequence). The CDR3 length is 14 residues. V lost 5 bases and J lost 4, with 12 bases in between. The CDR3 sequence: CASSPQSGGNTIYF. Here the CDR3 DNA reads TGTGCCAGCAGCCCCCAATCGGGAGGAAACACCATATATTTT. The complete variable domain, with remaining parts taken from reference TRBV7-9 and TRBJ1-3, reads DTGVSQNPRHKITKRGQNVTFRCDPISEHNRLYWYRQTLGQGPEFLTYFQNEAQLEKSRLLSDRFSAERPKGSFSTLEIQRTEQGDSAMYLCASSPQSGGNTIYFGEGSWLTVV.

This clone was observed a few times. V and J are TRBV19 and TRBJ1-1, with D perhaps matching TRBD1 (6 bases). Trimming removed 5 bases at V and 1 base at J, with 23 bases between. CDR3 length equals 18 residues. Germline V gene sequence: CDR1 LNHDA, CDR2 SQIVND (reference sequence). The CDR3 nucleotides read TGTGCCAGTAGTCCCCCCCCCGCGGGAGGGGGATCGAACACTGAAGCTTTCTTT. This codes for CASSPPPAGGGSNTEAFF.